This T cell receptor beta chain was found in a study of blood T cell repertoires in COVID-19. In the authors' methods: Quantification of nucleated cells was approximated via reference gene primer amplification. Sequencing used immunoSEQ multiplex PCR; TCRdb keeps in-frame clones, though not all of them. The DNA was the basis for D and trimming; V, J and clone size are from that table. The sample has some 320,000 clones, 90% seen once; the top ten hold around 3.9%. Donors were grouped by their self-reported clinical history. This CDR3 is built from 14 residues. Trimming removed 6 bases at V and 2 bases at J, with 13 bases between. CDR1 and CDR2 (germline): MNHEY, SVGAGI.

The sample consisted of PBMCs or T cells enriched from blood (not recorded which). The chain uses TRBV6-5 and TRBJ2-5, with TRBD2 as a possible D gene (6 bases). The source of this sequence is a woman aged 30 to 39 who had been exposed to COVID-19. CDR3 bases: TGTGCCAGCAGGCCCTGGGGGGAACAAGAGACCCAGTACTTC. It yields the protein CASRPWGEQETQYF.